This entry is about one T cell receptor (beta chain). The data originate from a study of shared clonotypes between healthy human individuals. Terminally differentiated effector memory CD45RA+ cells were excluded by CCR7 positive selection of CD45RO-negative cells. Genomic DNA (from each subset) was split evenly across several immunoSEQ plates. Measured with immunoSEQ multiplex PCR; TCRdb has only the in-frame clones, and not every one. The data show under 1 million clones, roughly 96% seen once. The specimen sequenced was naive CD8+ T cells sorted from blood. This sequence originates from a man under 40 in good health.

The CDR3 loop reads CASSLARQGWGYEQYF. The CDR3 DNA is TGTGCCAGCAGCTTAGCGAGGCAGGGTTGGGGGTACGAGCAGTACTTC. The V and J genes are TRBV7-9 and TRBJ2-7; D may correspond to TRBD1 or TRBD2 (5 bases each). The germline CDR1 and CDR2 sequences are SEHNR and FQNEAQ (reference sequence). Trimming took 0 bases from V and 4 from J, leaving 16 bases between them. The CDR3 spans 16 residues.